This T cell receptor beta chain was captured in a study of CD8+ T cells in alopecia areata. Trimming pared 2 bases from V and 1 base from J, leaving 6 bases between. CDR3 length: 13 amino acids. Germline CDR1 MNHEY, CDR2 SMNVEV (reference sequence). Sample treatment: oral pan-JAK inhibitor, 5-10 mg twice daily. The authors sorted CD4+ and CD8+ T cells from PBMCs. As the sequencing template, cDNA was produced by extracting RNA and reverse transcribing it. Clones were sequenced by immunoSEQ multiplex PCR, and TCRdb holds only the in-frame ones, with some missing. The sample lists 110,000 to 150,000 clones, nearly 55% occurring once.

Here the sequenced sample was CD8+ T cells sorted from blood, taken at week 4, from a patient treated with tofacitinib. The TCR comes from a human donor with alopecia areata. The chain recombines TRBV27 with TRBJ2-7; a weak D match, TRBD1 (5 bases). The CDR3 loop is CASSLQGSYEQYF. CDR3 bases: TGTGCCAGCAGTTTACAGGGTTCCTACGAGCAGTACTTC.